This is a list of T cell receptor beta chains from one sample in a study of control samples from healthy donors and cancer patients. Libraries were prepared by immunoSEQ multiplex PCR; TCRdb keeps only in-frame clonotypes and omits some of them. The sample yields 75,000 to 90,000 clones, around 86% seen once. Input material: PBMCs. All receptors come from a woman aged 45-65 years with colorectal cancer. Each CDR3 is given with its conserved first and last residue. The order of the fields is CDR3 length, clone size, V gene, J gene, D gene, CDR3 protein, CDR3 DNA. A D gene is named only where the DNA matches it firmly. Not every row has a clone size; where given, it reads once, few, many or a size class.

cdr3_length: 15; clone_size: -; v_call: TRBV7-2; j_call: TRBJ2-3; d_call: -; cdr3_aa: CASSLAIMSTDTQYF; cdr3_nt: TGTGCCAGCAGCTTAGCGATAATGAGCACAGATACGCAGTATTTT
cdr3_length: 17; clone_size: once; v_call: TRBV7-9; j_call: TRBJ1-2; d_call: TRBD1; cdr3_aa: CASSRGTGGGLNYGYTF; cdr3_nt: TGTGCCAGCAGCCGAGGGACAGGGGGCGGACTAAACTATGGCTACACCTTC
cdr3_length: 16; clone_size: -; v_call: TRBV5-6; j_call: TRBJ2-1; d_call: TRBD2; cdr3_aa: CASSVWSGLANNEQFF; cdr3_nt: TGTGCCAGCAGCGTGTGGTCGGGACTAGCCAACAATGAGCAGTTCTTC
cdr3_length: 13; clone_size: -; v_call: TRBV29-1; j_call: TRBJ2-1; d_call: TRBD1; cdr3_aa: CSVEGQGAYEQFF; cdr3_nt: TGCAGCGTTGAAGGGCAGGGGGCGTATGAGCAGTTCTTC
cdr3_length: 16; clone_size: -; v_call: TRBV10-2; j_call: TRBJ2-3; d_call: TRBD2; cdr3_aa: CASSESPGGSTDTQYF; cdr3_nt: TGCGCCAGCAGTGAGTCGCCGGGGGGGAGCACAGATACGCAGTATTTT
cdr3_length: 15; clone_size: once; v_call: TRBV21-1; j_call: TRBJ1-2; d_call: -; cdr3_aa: CASSARTEANYGYTF; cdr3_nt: TGTGCCAGCAGCGCCAGGACAGAAGCTAACTATGGCTACACCTTC
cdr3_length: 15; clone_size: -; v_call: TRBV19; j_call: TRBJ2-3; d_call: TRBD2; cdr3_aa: CASSLTSGDTDTQYF; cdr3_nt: TGTGCCAGTAGTCTGACTAGCGGGGACACAGATACGCAGTATTTT
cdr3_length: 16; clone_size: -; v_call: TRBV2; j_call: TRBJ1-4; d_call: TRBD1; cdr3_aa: CASATSSRGFSEKLFF; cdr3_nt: TGTGCCAGTGCCACCTCCAGCAGGGGGTTTAGTGAAAAACTGTTTTTT
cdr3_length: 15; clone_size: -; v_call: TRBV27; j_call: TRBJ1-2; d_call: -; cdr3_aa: CASSPGQFSNYGYTF; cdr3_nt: TGTGCCAGCAGTCCAGGACAGTTCTCTAACTATGGCTACACCTTC
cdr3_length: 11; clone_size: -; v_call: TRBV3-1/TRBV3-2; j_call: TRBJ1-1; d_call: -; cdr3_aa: CASSIRTEAFF; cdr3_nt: TGTGCCAGCAGCATCCGAACTGAAGCTTTCTTT
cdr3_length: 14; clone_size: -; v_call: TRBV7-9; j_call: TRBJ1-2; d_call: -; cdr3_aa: CASSPLLEGYGYTF; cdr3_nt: TGTGCCAGCAGCCCGCTTCTGGAAGGCTATGGCTACACCTTC
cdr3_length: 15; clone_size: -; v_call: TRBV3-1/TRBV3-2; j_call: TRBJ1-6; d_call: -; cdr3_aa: CASSLMLGINSPLHF; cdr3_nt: TGTGCCAGCAGCTTGATGTTAGGCATAAATTCACCCCTCCACTTT
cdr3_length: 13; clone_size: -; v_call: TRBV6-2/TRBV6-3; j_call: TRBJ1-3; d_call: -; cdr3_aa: CASSYGGGNTIYF; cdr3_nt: TGTGCCAGCAGTTACGGGGGAGGAAACACCATATATTTT
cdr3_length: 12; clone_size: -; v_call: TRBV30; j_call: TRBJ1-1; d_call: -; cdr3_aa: CAWSPGRTEAFF; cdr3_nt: TGTGCCTGGAGTCCAGGGAGGACTGAAGCTTTCTTT
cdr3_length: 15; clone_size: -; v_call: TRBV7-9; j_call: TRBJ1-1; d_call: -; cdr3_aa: CASSTRQERNTEAFF; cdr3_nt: TGTGCCAGCAGTACTCGACAGGAGCGAAACACTGAAGCTTTCTTT
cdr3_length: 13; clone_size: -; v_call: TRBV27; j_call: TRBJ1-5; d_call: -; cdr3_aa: CASTTGNNQPQHF; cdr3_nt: TGTGCCAGCACCACAGGGAACAATCAGCCCCAGCATTTT
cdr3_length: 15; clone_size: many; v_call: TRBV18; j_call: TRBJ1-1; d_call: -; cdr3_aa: CASSPGVSMNTEAFF; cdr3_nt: TGTGCCAGCTCACCCGGGGTTTCGATGAACACTGAAGCTTTCTTT
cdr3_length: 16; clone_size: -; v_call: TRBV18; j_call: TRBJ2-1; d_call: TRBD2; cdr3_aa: CASSPLAGGPANEQFF; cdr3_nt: TGTGCCAGCTCACCTCTAGCGGGGGGGCCTGCCAATGAGCAGTTCTTC
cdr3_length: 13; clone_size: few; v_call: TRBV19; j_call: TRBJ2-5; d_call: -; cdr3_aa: CASSPGRQETQYF; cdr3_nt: TGTGCCAGTAGTCCGGGCCGGCAAGAGACCCAGTACTTC
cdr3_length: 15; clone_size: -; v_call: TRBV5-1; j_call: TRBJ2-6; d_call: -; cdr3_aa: CASSFETTGANVLTF; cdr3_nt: TGCGCCAGCAGCTTTGAGACAACTGGGGCCAACGTCCTGACTTTC
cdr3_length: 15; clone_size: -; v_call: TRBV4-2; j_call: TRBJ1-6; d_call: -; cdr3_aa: CASSQDTDYNSPLHF; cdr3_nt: TGTGCCAGCAGCCAAGATACTGACTATAATTCACCCCTCCACTTT
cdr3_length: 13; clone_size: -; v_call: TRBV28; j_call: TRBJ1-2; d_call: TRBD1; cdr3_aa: CASSSGQGYGYTF; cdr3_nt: TGTGCCAGCAGTTCCGGACAGGGCTATGGCTACACCTTC
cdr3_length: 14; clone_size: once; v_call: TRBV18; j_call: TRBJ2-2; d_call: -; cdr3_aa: CASSRDLNTGELFF; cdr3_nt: TGTGCCAGCTCACGGGACCTAAACACCGGGGAGCTGTTTTTT
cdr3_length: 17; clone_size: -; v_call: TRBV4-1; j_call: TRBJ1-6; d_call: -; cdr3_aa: CASSQVGGVQDNSPLHF; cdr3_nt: TGCGCCAGCAGCCAAGTCGGGGGCGTGCAAGATAATTCACCCCTCCACTTT
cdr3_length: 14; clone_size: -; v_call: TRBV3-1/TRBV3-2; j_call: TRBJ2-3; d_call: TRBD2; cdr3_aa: CASSQGLALDTQYF; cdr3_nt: TGTGCCAGCAGCCAGGGACTAGCGCTAGATACGCAGTATTTT
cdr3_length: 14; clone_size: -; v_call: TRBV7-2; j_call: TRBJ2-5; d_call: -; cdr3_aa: CASSMGRSTGAQYF; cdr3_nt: TGTGCCAGCAGCATGGGTAGGAGTACCGGGGCCCAGTACTTC
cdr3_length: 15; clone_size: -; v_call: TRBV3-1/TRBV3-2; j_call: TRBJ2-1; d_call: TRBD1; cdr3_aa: CASSSRTGDGNEQFF; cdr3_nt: TGTGCCAGCAGCTCCAGGACAGGGGACGGGAATGAGCAGTTCTTC
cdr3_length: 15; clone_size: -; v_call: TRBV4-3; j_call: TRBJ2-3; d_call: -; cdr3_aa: CASSQVVRGTDTQYF; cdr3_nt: TGCGCCAGCAGCCAAGTGGTCAGGGGAACAGATACGCAGTATTTT
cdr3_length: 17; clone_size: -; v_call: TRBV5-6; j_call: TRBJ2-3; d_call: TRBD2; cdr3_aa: CASSLAVAGGGTDTQYF; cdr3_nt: TGTGCCAGCAGCTTGGCAGTAGCGGGGGGGGGCACAGATACGCAGTATTTT
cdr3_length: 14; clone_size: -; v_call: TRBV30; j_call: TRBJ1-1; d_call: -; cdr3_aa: CAWSVLGGTTEAFF; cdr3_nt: TGTGCCTGGAGTGTACTGGGAGGGACCACTGAAGCTTTCTTT
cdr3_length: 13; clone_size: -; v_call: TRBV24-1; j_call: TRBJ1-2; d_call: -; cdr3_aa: CATSAVGTYGYTF; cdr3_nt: TGTGCCACCAGTGCTGTTGGGACCTATGGCTACACCTTC
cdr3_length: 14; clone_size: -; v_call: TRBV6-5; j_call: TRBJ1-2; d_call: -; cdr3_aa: CASRPGLTNYGYTF; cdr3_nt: TGTGCCAGCAGGCCGGGACTGACGAACTATGGCTACACCTTC
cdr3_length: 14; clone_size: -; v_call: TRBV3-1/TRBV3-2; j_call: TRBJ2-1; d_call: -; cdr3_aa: CASSQVYIADEQFF; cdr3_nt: TGTGCCAGCAGCCAAGTGTACATAGCCGATGAGCAGTTCTTC
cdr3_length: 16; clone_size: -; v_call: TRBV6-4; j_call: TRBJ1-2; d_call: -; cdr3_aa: CASSDSGHSKDYGYTF; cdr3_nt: TGTGCCAGCAGTGATTCGGGACATTCTAAGGACTATGGCTACACCTTC
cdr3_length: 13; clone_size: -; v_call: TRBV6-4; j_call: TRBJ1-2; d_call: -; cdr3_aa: CASSDQGTAGYTF; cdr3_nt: TGTGCCAGCAGTGACCAGGGGACGGCTGGCTACACCTTC
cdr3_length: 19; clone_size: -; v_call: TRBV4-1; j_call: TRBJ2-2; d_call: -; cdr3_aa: CASSQATGQSNTRTGELFF; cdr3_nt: TGCGCCAGCAGCCAAGCGACCGGACAGAGCAATACCCGGACCGGGGAGCTGTTTTTT
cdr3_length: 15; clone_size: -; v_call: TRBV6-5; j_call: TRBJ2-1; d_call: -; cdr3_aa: CASSSRTLTYNEQFF; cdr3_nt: TGTGCCAGCAGTTCTCGGACACTAACCTACAATGAGCAGTTCTTC
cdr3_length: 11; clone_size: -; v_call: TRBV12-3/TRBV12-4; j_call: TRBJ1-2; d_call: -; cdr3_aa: CASSSAYGYTF; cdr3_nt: TGTGCCAGCAGTTCGGCCTATGGCTACACCTTC
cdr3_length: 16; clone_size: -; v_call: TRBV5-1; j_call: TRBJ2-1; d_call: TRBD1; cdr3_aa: CASSNGGTGGTHEQFF; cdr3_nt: TGCGCCAGCTCCAATGGCGGGACAGGGGGCACACATGAGCAGTTCTTC
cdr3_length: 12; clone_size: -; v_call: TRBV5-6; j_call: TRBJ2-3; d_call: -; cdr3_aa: CASSPGSDTQYF; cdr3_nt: TGTGCCAGCAGCCCCGGGTCAGATACGCAGTATTTT
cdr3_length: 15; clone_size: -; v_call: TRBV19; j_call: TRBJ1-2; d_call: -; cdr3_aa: CASSILRQIAYGYTF; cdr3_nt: TGTGCCAGTAGTATTCTTAGACAGATCGCCTATGGCTACACCTTC